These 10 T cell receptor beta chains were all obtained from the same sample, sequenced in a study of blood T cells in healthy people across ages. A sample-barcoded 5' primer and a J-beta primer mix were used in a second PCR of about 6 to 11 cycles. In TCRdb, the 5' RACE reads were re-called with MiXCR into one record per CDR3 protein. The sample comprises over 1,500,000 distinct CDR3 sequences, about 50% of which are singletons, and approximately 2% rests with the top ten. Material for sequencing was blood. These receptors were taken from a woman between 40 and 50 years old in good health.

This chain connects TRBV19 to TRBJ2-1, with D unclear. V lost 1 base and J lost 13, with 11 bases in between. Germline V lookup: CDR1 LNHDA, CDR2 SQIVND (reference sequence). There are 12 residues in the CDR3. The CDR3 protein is CASSIGMAFQFF. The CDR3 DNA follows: TGTGCCAGTAGTATAGGCATGGCATTCCAGTTCTTC.

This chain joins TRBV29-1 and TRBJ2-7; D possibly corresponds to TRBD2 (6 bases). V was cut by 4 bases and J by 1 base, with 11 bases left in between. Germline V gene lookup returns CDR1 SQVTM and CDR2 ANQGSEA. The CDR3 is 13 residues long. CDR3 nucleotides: TGCAGCGTTGGGGGGGTAGGGTCCTACGAGCAGTACTTC. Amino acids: CSVGGVGSYEQYF.

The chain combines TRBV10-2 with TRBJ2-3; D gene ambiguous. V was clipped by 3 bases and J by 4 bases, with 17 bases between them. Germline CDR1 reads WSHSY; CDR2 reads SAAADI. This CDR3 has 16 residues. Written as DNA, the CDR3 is TGCGCCAGCAGTGATGGTAGCTTCAAGATCGCAGATACGCAGTATTTT. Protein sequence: CASSDGSFKIADTQYF.

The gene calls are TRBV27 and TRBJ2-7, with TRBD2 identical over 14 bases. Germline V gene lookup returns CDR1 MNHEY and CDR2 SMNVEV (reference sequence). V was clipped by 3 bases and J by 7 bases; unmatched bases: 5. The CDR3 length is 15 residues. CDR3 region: CASSLGTSGGGEQYF. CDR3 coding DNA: TGTGCCAGCAGTTTGGGGACTAGCGGGGGCGGTGAGCAGTACTTC.

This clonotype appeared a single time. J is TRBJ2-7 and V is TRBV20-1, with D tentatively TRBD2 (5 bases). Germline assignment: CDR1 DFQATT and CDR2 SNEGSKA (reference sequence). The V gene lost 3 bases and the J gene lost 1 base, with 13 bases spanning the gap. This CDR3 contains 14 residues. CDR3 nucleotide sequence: TGCAGTGCTAGTTCCGGGAAACTATCCTACGAGCAGTACTTC. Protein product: CSASSGKLSYEQYF.

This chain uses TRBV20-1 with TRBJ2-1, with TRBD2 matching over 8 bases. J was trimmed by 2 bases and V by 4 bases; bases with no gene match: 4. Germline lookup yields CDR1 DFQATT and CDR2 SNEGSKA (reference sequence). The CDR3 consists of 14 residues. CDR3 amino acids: CSAIRGLAYNEQFF. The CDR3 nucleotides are TGCAGTGCTATACGGGGACTAGCCTACAATGAGCAGTTCTTC.

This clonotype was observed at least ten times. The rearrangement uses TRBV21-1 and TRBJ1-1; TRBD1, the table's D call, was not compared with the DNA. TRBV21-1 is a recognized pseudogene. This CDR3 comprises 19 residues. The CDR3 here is CASSKVGMGWGAFNTEAFF. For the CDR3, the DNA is TGTGCCAGCAGCAAGGTGGGAATGGGATGGGGGGCATTCAACACTGAAGCTTTCTTT.

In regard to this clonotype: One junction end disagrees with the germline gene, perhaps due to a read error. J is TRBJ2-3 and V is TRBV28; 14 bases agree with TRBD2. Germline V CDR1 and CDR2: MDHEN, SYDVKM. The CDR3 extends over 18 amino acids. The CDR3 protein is CASSFAGLAGVSTDTQYF. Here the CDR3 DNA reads TGTGCCAGCAGTTTCGCGGGACTAGCGGGGGTGAGCACAGACACGCAGTATTTT.

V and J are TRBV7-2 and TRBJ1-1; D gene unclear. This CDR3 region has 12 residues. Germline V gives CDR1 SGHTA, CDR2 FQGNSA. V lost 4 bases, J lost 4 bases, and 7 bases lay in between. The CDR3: CASSSVGTEAFF. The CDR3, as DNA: TGTGCCAGCAGCTCAGTCGGCACTGAAGCTTTCTTT.

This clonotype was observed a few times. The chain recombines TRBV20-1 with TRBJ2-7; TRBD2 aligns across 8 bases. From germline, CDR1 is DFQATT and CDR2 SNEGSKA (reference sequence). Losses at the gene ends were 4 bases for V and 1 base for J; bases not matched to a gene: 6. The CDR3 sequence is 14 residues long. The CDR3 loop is CSATPGGRSYEQYF. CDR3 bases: TGCAGTGCTACCCCGGGGGGGCGGTCCTACGAGCAGTACTTC.